Listed here is a single TCR beta chain. The antigen remains undetermined. After around nine days in culture, the CD4+ T cells were isolated. Here immunoSEQ multiplex PCR was the method, and the copy in TCRdb shows in-frame clones only, minus some. The table lists approximately 60,000 clones, 55% to 75% of them singletons. The data were obtained in a study of vaccination effects on CD4 cells after COVID-19. This CDR3 spans 13 amino acids. Looked up from germline, CDR1 is SQVTM and CDR2 is ANQGSEA. The ends were cut back, 8 bases at V and 5 bases at J, with 16 bases in the middle. The sequence came from a human donor who had a prior SARS-CoV-2 infection. This rearrangement joins TRBV29-1 to TRBJ2-1, with unresolved D. Sequencing was performed on CD4+ T cells from PBMCs cultured without peptide, taken before COVID-19 vaccination. The DNA for the CDR3 is TGCAGCACCAGGAGTGGGGTCAACAATGAGCAGTTCTTC. It translates to CSTRSGVNNEQFF.